A single sample gave rise to the 29 T cell receptor beta chains below, sequenced in a study of T-cell reconstitution after alpha-beta-depleted transplantation in children (dated by TCRdb to the mid-2010s). The sample's treatment or condition label, decoded: allogeneic hematopoietic cell transplantation with graft depleted of TCRalphabeta T cells and CD19 B cells. The method behind the library was PCR. Sequencing instrument: Illumina HiSeq 2500. TCR libraries were prepared with molecular barcoding, using unique molecular identifiers to normalize TCRbeta repertoire quantification. Clones were called with MiXCR by TCRdb after fastp trimmed the public reads at Q25, and only in-frame beta chains were retained. Each entry is one CDR3 protein sequence, shown with its most common DNA and genes. The sample table shows around 370,000 distinct CDR3 sequences, and about 16% are seen once. Around 43% of the sample is taken by the ten largest.

The source was PBMCs, mostly from graft donor cells, collected 360 days after TCRalphabeta/CD19-depleted stem cell transplant. These receptors all come from a male patient between 2 and 10 years old who had a stem cell transplant for acute lymphoblastic leukemia, so the T cells may come from the graft donor.

The rearrangement links TRBV21-1 to TRBJ2-1; the DNA was not used to check the table's D call, TRBD2. TRBV21-1 is described as a pseudogene. This CDR3 has 16 amino acids. The CDR3 DNA sequence: TGTGCCAGCAGCAAAGGGGGACTTAGCATCTACAATGAGCAGTTCTTC. It translates to CASSKGGLSIYNEQFF.

The CDR3 coding sequence is TGTGCCAGCAGCTTCGACCTATTCGTGGAGCAGTACTTC. It encodes CASSFDLFVEQYF. The J gene is TRBJ2-7, the V gene TRBV5-5; D is unresolved. The germline V gene has CDR1 SGHKS and CDR2 YYEKEE (reference sequence). The CDR3 spans 13 residues. Trimming took 2 bases from V and 7 from J, leaving 13 bases between them. Full variable domain (missing parts from reference TRBV5-5 and TRBJ2-7): DAGVTQSPTHLIKTRGQQVTLRCSPISGHKSVSWYQQVLGQGPQFIFQYYEKEERGRGNFPDRFSARQFPNYSSELNVNALLLGDSALYLCASSFDLFVEQYFGPGTRLTVT.

The chain uses TRBV4-3 and TRBJ2-2, with 7 positions matching TRBD1. CDR1 is LGHNA and CDR2 is YSLEER in the germline V gene. The CDR3 extends over 17 amino acids. Trimming at V came to 4 bases and at J to 5 bases, leaving 13 bases not matched to a gene. The CDR3 loop reads CASSPGQVASWTGELFF. The DNA of the CDR3 is TGCGCCAGCAGCCCTGGACAGGTTGCTTCGTGGACCGGGGAGCTGTTTTTT.

This clonotype was seen a handful of times. The genes are TRBV20-1 and TRBJ2-7, with D tentatively TRBD1 (6 bases). CDR3 length equals 13 residues. The V end was cut by 6 bases, the J end by 0 bases, with 12 bases between. Germline CDR1 reads DFQATT; CDR2 reads SNEGSKA (reference sequence). The CDR3 coding sequence is TGCAGTGCCGACAGGTTCAGCTCCTACGAGCAGTACTTC. Its translation: CSADRFSSYEQYF.

This clonotype was counted a few times. This chain joins TRBV13 and TRBJ2-2; D is ambiguous. The length of the CDR3 is 15 residues. V shed 4 bases and J shed 7 bases, with 16 bases lying between them. CDR1 and CDR2 from the germline V gene are PRHDT and FYEKMQ (reference sequence). CDR3 coding DNA: TGTGCCAGCAGCTCCGCGCCTATGGGCGGCGGGGAGCTGTTTTTT. It codes for CASSSAPMGGGELFF.

The chain couples TRBV10-2 to TRBJ2-5, with 7 bases matching TRBD1. CDR3 length equals 13 residues. Germline V gene lookup returns CDR1 WSHSY and CDR2 SAAADI. V shed 6 bases and J 1 base; nucleotides not matched to a gene: 2. The CDR3 sequence is CASRQGPQETQYF. In DNA, the CDR3 is TGCGCCAGCAGACAGGGGCCCCAAGAGACCCAGTACTTC.

The rearrangement links TRBV18 to TRBJ1-5; a possible D gene is TRBD1 (5 bases). V was shortened by 6 bases and J by 5 bases, with 14 bases between the two germline ends. The germline CDR1 and CDR2 sequences are KGHSH and LQKENI. CDR3 length equals 14 residues. CDR3 residues: CASSEGAGHQPQHF. Here the CDR3 DNA reads TGTGCCAGCTCGGAGGGCGCGGGGCATCAGCCCCAGCATTTT.

In its sample, this clonotype was seen a few times. The chain is built from TRBV4-3 and TRBJ2-7; D may be TRBD1 (5 bases). Trimming removed 0 bases at V and 2 bases at J, with 17 bases between. This CDR3 has 17 amino acids. Looked up from germline, CDR1 is LGHNA and CDR2 is YSLEER. The CDR3 loop is CASSQDKGGASAYEQYF. The CDR3 DNA reads TGCGCCAGCAGCCAAGATAAGGGTGGGGCATCCGCCTACGAGCAGTACTTC.

The chain uses TRBV28 and TRBJ2-3; 9 bases agree with TRBD2. Germline assignment: CDR1 MDHEN and CDR2 SYDVKM. After removal of 6 bases from V and 2 bases from J, the junction contained 9 bases not matched to a gene. The CDR3 is 16 residues long. CDR3 loop: CASSTVLAGATDTQYF. CDR3 in DNA: TGTGCCAGCAGCACCGTATTAGCGGGGGCCACAGATACGCAGTATTTT.

This chain uses TRBV5-5 with TRBJ2-5; unclear D gene. Germline V lookup: CDR1 SGHKS, CDR2 YYEKEE (reference sequence). The CDR3 is 14 residues long. With 5 bases removed from V and 2 bases from J, the gap between germline ends came to 13 bases. The chain's CDR3 is CASSPRLDQETQYF. The CDR3 DNA reads as TGTGCCAGCAGTCCGAGACTCGATCAAGAGACCCAGTACTTC. The variable domain in full, completed from reference TRBV5-5 and TRBJ2-5, reads DAGVTQSPTHLIKTRGQQVTLRCSPISGHKSVSWYQQVLGQGPQFIFQYYEKEERGRGNFPDRFSARQFPNYSSELNVNALLLGDSALYLCASSPRLDQETQYFGPGTRLLVL.

The J gene is TRBJ2-1, the V gene TRBV9, with D tentatively TRBD2 (5 bases). Germline V gene data show CDR1 as SGDLS and CDR2 as YYNGEE. This CDR3 is 12 amino acids long. Trimming removed 1 base from V and 9 bases from J, with 8 bases in between. The CDR3 spells CASSVSAGEQFF. CDR3 nucleotide sequence: TGTGCCAGCAGCGTATCCGCGGGTGAGCAGTTCTTC.

The sample holds a few counts of this clonotype. The V and J genes are TRBV5-1 and TRBJ2-3; D not certain. Germline V gene data show CDR1 as SGHRS and CDR2 as YFSETQ. The length of the CDR3 is 13 residues. Trimming left V 0 bases short and J 7 bases short, with 9 bases between. The CDR3 protein is CASSLAGVNTQYF. CDR3 bases: TGCGCCAGCAGCTTGGCAGGAGTGAATACGCAGTATTTT.

The rearrangement uses TRBV4-2 and TRBJ2-5, with D uncertain. V lost 0 bases, J lost 2 bases, and 16 bases lay in between. Germline V lookup: CDR1 LGHNA, CDR2 YNFKEQ. There are 17 residues in the CDR3. The CDR3 loop is CASSQERARFNQETQYF. In DNA, the CDR3 is TGTGCCAGCAGCCAAGAAAGGGCCCGTTTCAATCAAGAGACCCAGTACTTC.

The rearrangement uses TRBV28 and TRBJ2-7, with D possibly being TRBD1 (5 bases). The length of the CDR3 is 15 residues. Germline V gene data show CDR1 as MDHEN and CDR2 as SYDVKM. V gave up 2 bases and J gave up 2 bases, with 13 bases separating them. DNA for the CDR3: TGTGCCAGCAGTTTAAGCCGCGCGACAGCCTACGAGCAGTACTTC. As protein: CASSLSRATAYEQYF.

The genes are TRBV5-1 and TRBJ2-4; D uncertain. Per the germline V gene, CDR1 is SGHRS and CDR2 is YFSETQ. Trimming cost V 4 bases and J 6 bases, with 11 bases left between them. This CDR3 comprises 13 residues. The CDR3 sequence: CASSQGRTNIQYF. The CDR3 nucleotides read TGCGCCAGCAGCCAAGGACGAACAAACATTCAGTACTTC. Full variable domain (outside the CDR3, taken from reference TRBV5-1 and TRBJ2-4): KAGVTQTPRYLIKTRGQQVTLSCSPISGHRSVSWYQQTPGQGLQFLFEYFSETQRNKGNFPGRFSGRQFSNSRSEMNVSTLELGDSALYLCASSQGRTNIQYFGAGTRLSVL.

The chain uses TRBV4-1 and TRBJ1-5; D call uncertain. Germline CDR1 MGHRA, CDR2 YSYEKL. The CDR3 is 18 amino acids. Trimming took 0 bases from V and 1 from J, leaving 16 bases between them. CDR3 in amino acids: CASSQDMARPISNQPQHF. The DNA of the CDR3 is TGCGCCAGCAGCCAAGATATGGCAAGGCCGATAAGCAATCAGCCCCAGCATTTT.

The sample holds a few counts of this clonotype. The rearrangement uses TRBV7-9 and TRBJ2-1, with 9 bases aligning to TRBD2. Per the germline V gene, CDR1 is SEHNR and CDR2 is FQNEAQ (reference sequence). The CDR3 has 15 amino acids. The J segment lost 6 bases and the V segment lost 2 bases, leaving 5 bases of the junction unmatched. The CDR3 nucleotides read TGTGCCAGCAGCTTATTTAGCGGGAGAGTCAATGAGCAGTTCTTC. Protein: CASSLFSGRVNEQFF.

The rearrangement joins TRBV5-1 to TRBJ2-1; the match to TRBD2 covers 8 bases. The CDR3 extends over 16 amino acids. CDR1 is SGHRS, CDR2 YFSETQ, per germline. V was pared by 7 bases and J by 7 bases, with 16 bases of the junction left unmatched. CDR3 protein: CASAPLGSSGLNEQFF. CDR3 sequence (DNA): TGCGCCAGCGCCCCTCTAGGCTCTAGCGGGTTAAATGAGCAGTTCTTC. The full variable domain, with the rest looked up from reference TRBV5-1 and TRBJ2-1, is KAGVTQTPRYLIKTRGQQVTLSCSPISGHRSVSWYQQTPGQGLQFLFEYFSETQRNKGNFPGRFSGRQFSNSRSEMNVSTLELGDSALYLCASAPLGSSGLNEQFFGPGTRLTVL.

This sequence joins TRBV4-2 and TRBJ2-2, with 9 bases that match TRBD1. The V gene's germline CDR1 is LGHNA and CDR2 YNFKEQ. The CDR3 has 16 amino acids. Trimming took 1 base from V and 5 from J; bases not matched to a gene: 5. CDR3 DNA: TGTGCCAGCAGCCAAGCCTTCGGGACAGGGACCGGGGAGCTGTTTTTT. Protein sequence: CASSQAFGTGTGELFF.

The chain has TRBV20-1 and TRBJ2-3; D remains ambiguous. V was clipped by 3 bases and J by 1 base, with 20 bases between them. CDR1 and CDR2 (germline): DFQATT, SNEGSKA (reference sequence). The CDR3 is 17 residues long. The CDR3 loop reads CSASTLHITWGTDTQYF. CDR3 DNA: TGCAGTGCTAGCACCCTACATATCACCTGGGGCACAGATACGCAGTATTTT.

This clonotype was found a few times. The chain recombines TRBV6-2 or TRBV6-3 with TRBJ2-5; D uncertain. V shed 2 bases and J shed 0 bases, with 7 bases lying between them. The V gene's germline CDR1 is MNHEY and CDR2 SVGEGT. CDR3 length equals 14 residues. The CDR3 spells CASSYRVNQETQYF. The CDR3 region has the DNA TGTGCCAGCAGTTACAGGGTAAACCAAGAGACCCAGTACTTC.

This sequence joins TRBV28 and TRBJ2-1, with 15 positions matching TRBD2. The germline V gene has CDR1 MDHEN and CDR2 SYDVKM. The CDR3 has 17 amino acids. With V trimmed by 5 bases and J by 8 bases, 10 bases remained unmatched. CDR3 sequence: CASSTRTSGRARDEQFF. In nucleotides, the CDR3 is TGTGCCAGCAGTACTCGGACTAGCGGGAGGGCCAGGGATGAGCAGTTCTTC.

The rearrangement joins TRBV15 to TRBJ2-7, with TRBD1 matching 7 bases. Germline V gives CDR1 LNHNV, CDR2 YYDKDF (reference sequence). The CDR3 totals 15 residues. V was pared by 5 bases and J by 4 bases, with 11 bases of the junction left unmatched. CDR3 DNA sequence: TGTGCCACCAGCCCCGACAGGGTAGAATGGTACGAGCAGTACTTC. This encodes CATSPDRVEWYEQYF.

This clonotype was seen ten or more times. The CDR3 DNA is TGTGCCAGCAGCCGGGGAAACATTCAGTACTTC. Translation gives CASSRGNIQYF. The J gene is TRBJ2-4, the V gene TRBV12-3 or TRBV12-4; a weak D match, TRBD2 (5 bases). V was cut by 6 bases and J by 6 bases, with 6 bases left in between. The CDR3 consists of 11 residues.

This clonotype was found a few times. The rearrangement joins TRBV6-5 to TRBJ1-4, with D hard to call. Per germline, CDR1 MNHEY and CDR2 SVGAGI. Trimming shortened V by 2 bases and J by 8 bases, and 12 bases separated the two germline ends. CDR3 length: 14 amino acids. CDR3 coding DNA: TGTGCCAGCAGTTACGCGTCCCAAGGGGAAAAACTGTTTTTT. Encoded protein: CASSYASQGEKLFF.

This clonotype has ten or more counts. CDR3 bases: TGTGCCAGCGCCTTTGGGCACACCGGGGAGCTGTTTTTT. Its translation: CASAFGHTGELFF. The chain employs TRBV27 and TRBJ2-2; no definite D call. The CDR3 has 13 amino acids. CDR1 MNHEY and CDR2 SMNVEV come from the germline V gene (reference sequence). V lost 8 bases and J lost 3, with 10 bases in between.

The table lists this clonotype with many counts. The gene calls are TRBV9 and TRBJ2-7, with D perhaps assigned TRBD1 or TRBD2 (6 bases each). V lost 3 bases, J lost 7 bases, and 17 bases lay in between. The CDR3 is 14 residues long. CDR1 and CDR2 from the germline V gene are SGDLS and YYNGEE. The CDR3 DNA is TGTGCCAGCAGCGATGGCACTAGCCAGGGGGAGCAGTACTTC. Amino acids: CASSDGTSQGEQYF.

This clonotype came up many times. CDR3 protein: CASSLEQGADTQYF. The CDR3, as DNA: TGCGCCAGCAGCTTGGAACAGGGGGCAGATACGCAGTATTTT. The J gene is TRBJ2-3, the V gene TRBV5-1; 8 positions match TRBD1. Looked up from germline, CDR1 is SGHRS and CDR2 is YFSETQ. CDR3 length: 14 residues. Germline trimming cut 0 bases from V and 4 bases from J; bases unmatched to any gene: 1.

The chain uses TRBV6-1 and TRBJ1-2, with 11 bases aligning to TRBD1. The CDR3 has 15 amino acids. With V trimmed by 5 bases and J by 2 bases, 4 bases remained unmatched. CDR1 is MNHNS, CDR2 SASEGT, per germline. CDR3 DNA sequence: TGTGCCAGCAGTCGCCGGGACAGGGGGAACTATGGCTACACCTTC. Residues: CASSRRDRGNYGYTF.